This record covers a single TCR beta chain. Its specific antigen is unknown. Base-call qualities are not available, and no considerably larger clone is one nucleotide away. The sample originates from a study of CD8 T cells in Susac syndrome (dated by TCRdb to between 2018 and 2020). Study-wide context: Of the Susac syndrome patients who were sequenced, six had clinically active disease and fewer than ten were in clinical remission. At the time of blood withdrawal, Susac syndrome patients were either therapy-naive, taking corticosteroids (with some also receiving IVIg), or on IVIg alone. Whether CD8+ T cell activation and differentiation in Susac syndrome was antigen driven was tested using repertoire sequencing.

RNA was extracted using the RNeasy kit, and about 0.45 to 1 ug of the RNA was reverse transcribed with random hexamers. TCR beta CDR3 regions were amplified with the immunoSEQ multiplex PCR assay covering 54 Vbeta and 13 Jbeta segments. Bias from PCR amplification was corrected by using a synthetic template baseline for primer optimization and for computational correction. Per the original workflow: Only productive sequences were kept, with reads annotated to V, D and J genes according to IMGT and analyzed in immunoSEQ Analyzer. To calculate clonality, Shannon entropy was normalized by log2 of the number of productive unique sequences and then subtracted from one. Public and private clones were assessed among the 100 most prevalent clones of each patient and control. Susac-specific clones were defined as absent from healthy and MS cohorts, about 1,100 published viral clones and other ImmuneACCESS disease sequences. TCRdb reanalyzed the raw reads on its own, using fastp at Q25 for trimming and MiXCR for clone calling, and kept in-frame beta chains. Each entry is one CDR3 protein sequence, shown with its most common DNA and genes. These V and J calls are TCRdb output, not the study's own analysis. Within this sample are 55,000 to 75,000 distinct CDR3 sequences, with 93% of them counted one time only. The top ten clones comprise roughly 0.16% of the sample.

What the work shows at the level of the full study, not this receptor alone: In the CD4+ T cell repertoire of Susac syndrome patients, clonal expansion was not detected. The number of individuals in the TCR sequencing and HLA analysis was acknowledged as relatively small.

High-throughput TCR beta sequencing profiled peripheral blood CD8+ and CD4+ T cells from healthy donors, Susac syndrome patients and multiple sclerosis patients. Recently defined diagnostic criteria for definite or probable disease were met by the Susac syndrome patients. Bulk CD8+ and CD4+ T cells were purified by magnetic negative isolation, while CD8+ TEMRA cells were enriched using FACS. Blood was drawn into EDTA tubes, processed within 24 hours, and PBMCs were isolated by density gradient centrifugation. PBMCs intended for TCR sequencing were cryopreserved in liquid nitrogen and thawed later in a water bath at 37 degrees C. A purity of at least 90% was achieved for sorted or isolated CD4+, CD8+ and CD8+ TEMRA cells. Reading from cysteine to phenylalanine, the CDR3 counts 14 amino acids. Only the CDR3 part of the read is kept: 42 bases, read in frame from the first base. V and J are trimmed by 6 bases and 4 bases, and the gene matches miss 8 bases of the junction.

The source material was CD4+ T cells from PBMCs. This chain is built from TRBV12-3 or TRBV12-4 and TRBJ1-2, with 7 junctional bases fitting TRBD1. The TCR sequence derives from a human donor with Susac syndrome. This receptor has the CDR3 CASRFQGEVYGYTF. The DNA sequence follows: TGTGCCAGCAGATTCCAGGGGGAAGTCTATGGCTACACCTTC.